This T cell receptor (beta chain) is drawn from a study of blood T cells in healthy people across ages. Then a second PCR, running about 7 to 11 cycles, was carried out with a sample-barcoded 5' primer and a J-beta primer mix. TCRdb re-called the 5' RACE reads with MiXCR, one entry per CDR3 protein. The sample carries just under 750,000 distinct CDR3 sequences, about 20% recorded once. V was pared by 9 bases and J by 5 bases, with 5 bases of the junction left unmatched. The CDR3 contains 13 residues. Germline V CDR1 and CDR2: SNHLY, FYNNEI. The specimen sequenced was blood. This chain connects TRBV2 to TRBJ2-1, with 9 positions matching TRBD2. The source is a man in his sixties or seventies in good health. Here the CDR3 DNA reads TGTGCCAGGGGCGTAGCGGGGGACAATGAGCAGTTCTTC. Translation: CARGVAGDNEQFF. Complete variable domain (other parts from reference TRBV2 and TRBJ2-1): EPEVTQTPSHQVTQMGQEVILRCVPISNHLYFYWYRQILGQKVEFLVSFYNNEISEKSEIFDDQFSVERPDGSNFTLKIRSTKLEDSAMYFCARGVAGDNEQFFGPGTRLTVL.